The entry below gives a single T cell receptor (beta chain) sequence along with its context. This sample was taken from a study of blood T cell repertoires in COVID-19. Study-level information: The study drew acute and convalescent COVID-19 samples from the United States, Italy and Spain.

Germline V gene sequence: CDR1 LNHDA, CDR2 SQIVND (reference sequence). This CDR3 has 15 amino acids. The ends were cut back, 5 bases at V and 3 bases at J, with 14 bases in the middle. The assay was immunoSEQ multiplex PCR, and TCRdb's table has in-frame clones only and misses some. The table shows 100,000 to 150,000 clones, with less than 85% occurring only once. The sequenced sample was peripheral blood. The chain recombines TRBV19 with TRBJ1-5; D not certain. This TCR was sampled from a woman aged 55-69 years with acute or convalescent COVID-19. CDR3 coding DNA: TGTGCCAGTAGTGGGGAGGGATCACACAATCAGCCCCAGCATTTT. Amino acid sequence: CASSGEGSHNQPQHF.